This T cell receptor (beta chain) was recorded in a study of blood T cell repertoires in COVID-19. Study-wide context: The study drew acute and convalescent COVID-19 samples from the United States, Italy and Spain. From T cells, B-cell-depleted T cells, or PBMCs came the material, which was cDNA or gDNA.

Methods used by the authors: The authors estimated nucleated cell counts from reference gene primer amplification. This table comes from immunoSEQ multiplex PCR, and its TCRdb copy is limited to in-frame clones, with some not included. D and trimming were read from the DNA, whereas the V and J calls and clone size are those reported in that table. The sample shows 50,000 to 65,000 clones, 88% of them seen only once. CDR1 and CDR2 from the germline V gene are SGHNT and YYREEE (reference sequence). Trimming removed 1 base at V and 1 base at J, with 6 bases between. The CDR3 has 14 amino acids. The receptor comes from a man aged 55 to 70 with acute or convalescent COVID-19. The chain carries TRBV5-4 and TRBJ1-5; perhaps TRBD1 as D (6 bases). Sequencing was done on a sample of peripheral blood. CDR3 residues: CASSLTGSNQPQHF. CDR3 coding DNA: TGTGCCAGCAGCTTGACAGGGAGCAATCAGCCCCAGCATTTT.